The next 12 T cell receptor beta chains were all read from a single sample in a study of shared clonotypes between healthy human individuals. The method was immunoSEQ multiplex PCR; TCRdb's version includes in-frame clones alone and lacks a portion of them. The sample holds 2 million to 2.5 million clones; around 93% are singletons and the top ten take approximately 1.7%. CD45RO-negative cells were positively selected for CCR7, leaving out terminally differentiated effector memory CD45RA+ cells. The material sequenced was naive CD8+ T cells from PBMCs. These receptors all stem from a man in his late teens or twenties in good health. Some clones in this sample may be carry-over from other donors' samples.

V gene TRBV28 combines with J gene TRBJ1-1; D might be TRBD1 (6 bases). This CDR3 has 15 residues. Trimming left V 4 bases short and J 8 bases short, with 20 bases between. Germline values: CDR1 MDHEN, CDR2 SYDVKM. The CDR3 is CASSSGRGAREEAFF. For the CDR3, the DNA is TGTGCCAGCAGTTCCGGCCGGGGGGCAAGGGAGGAAGCTTTCTTT.

V usage is TRBV28 and J usage is TRBJ2-4; possibly TRBD1 or TRBD2 for D (5 bases each). The V gene's germline CDR1 is MDHEN and CDR2 SYDVKM. This CDR3 has 14 amino acids. The V and J ends lost 2 bases and 6 bases respectively, with 11 bases between them. The CDR3 loop reads CASSLRGAGNIQYF. CDR3 nucleotides: TGTGCCAGCAGTTTAAGAGGGGCGGGAAACATTCAGTACTTC.

V gene TRBV18 combines with J gene TRBJ2-7; D gene unclear. In germline, CDR1 is KGHSH, CDR2 LQKENI. V was pared by 1 base and J by 3 bases, with 16 bases between. The CDR3 sequence is 16 residues long. The CDR3 sequence is CASSPHDADIGYEQYF. The CDR3 DNA follows: TGTGCCAGCTCACCACACGATGCCGATATCGGCTACGAGCAGTACTTC.

V usage is TRBV28 and J usage is TRBJ2-7, with D perhaps assigned TRBD1 or TRBD2 (7 bases each). The CDR3 is 15 residues long. Germline assignment: CDR1 MDHEN and CDR2 SYDVKM. The V gene lost 3 bases and the J gene lost 0 bases, with 12 bases spanning the gap. The CDR3 loop is CASSFSGGVSYEQYF. The CDR3 DNA reads TGTGCCAGCAGTTTTTCAGGGGGGGTCTCCTACGAGCAGTACTTC.

The count of this clone is one. The chain links TRBV5-1 to TRBJ2-1; possibly TRBD1 for D (5 bases). Trimming took 3 bases from V and 10 from J, leaving 11 bases between them. CDR1 is SGHRS and CDR2 is YFSETQ in the germline V gene. This CDR3 spans 12 amino acids. The chain's CDR3 is CASSYNQGEQFF. In DNA form, the CDR3 reads TGCGCCAGCAGCTATAATCAGGGAGAGCAGTTCTTC.

This chain joins TRBV6-6 and TRBJ2-7; D ambiguous. The germline gives CDR1 MNHNY, CDR2 SVGAGI (reference sequence). This CDR3 contains 12 residues. Trimming stripped 8 bases from V and 5 bases from J, with 13 bases between. The CDR3 nucleotides are TGTGCCAGCGCCCTTACGGTCGACGAGCAGTACTTC. It is translated as CASALTVDEQYF.

The rearrangement uses TRBV9 and TRBJ2-4, with a tentative D call TRBD1 (6 bases). From germline, CDR1 is SGDLS and CDR2 YYNGEE. CDR3 length: 15 amino acids. V was pared by 0 bases and J by 7 bases, with 14 bases between. The CDR3 coding sequence is TGTGCCAGCAGCGTAGATCCAGGGGTCGGGAACATTCAGTACTTC. Amino acid sequence: CASSVDPGVGNIQYF.

The chain has TRBV18 and TRBJ1-2; D not resolved. CDR3 size: 13 residues. Trimming left V 7 bases short and J 2 bases short, with 11 bases between. Germline lookup yields CDR1 KGHSH and CDR2 LQKENI. CDR3 nucleotide sequence: TGTGCCAGCTACGGCCTTGGAAACTATGGCTACACCTTC. Translation gives CASYGLGNYGYTF.

The rearrangement links TRBV9 to TRBJ2-1; 10 positions agree with TRBD2. The CDR3 contains 19 residues. Germline values: CDR1 SGDLS, CDR2 YYNGEE. V lost 1 base and J lost 0; bases outside the gene matches: 10. The CDR3 reads CASSVSQLAGLSSYNEQFF. CDR3 DNA: TGTGCCAGCAGCGTATCCCAACTAGCGGGACTCAGCTCCTACAATGAGCAGTTCTTC. The variable domain in full, with the rest retrieved from reference TRBV9 and TRBJ2-1, is DSGVTQTPKHLITATGQRVTLRCSPRSGDLSVYWYQQSLDQGLQFLIQYYNGEERAKGNILERFSAQQFPDLHSELNLSSLELGDSALYFCASSVSQLAGLSSYNEQFFGPGTRLTVL.

Concerning this clone: Additional DNA sequences in this sample encode the identical CDR3. The rearrangement uses TRBV27 and TRBJ2-1; D remains unclear. Trimming removed 9 bases at V and 6 bases at J, with 15 bases between. This CDR3 comprises 13 residues. Germline V gene sequence: CDR1 MNHEY, CDR2 SMNVEV (reference sequence). The CDR3 DNA follows: TGTGCCAGTTCTCTGGCTCGGAGCAATGAGCAGTTCTTC. It translates to CASSLARSNEQFF.

The chain couples TRBV9 to TRBJ1-1; TRBD1 matches 7 bases. The CDR3 contains 13 residues. Looked up from germline, CDR1 is SGDLS and CDR2 is YYNGEE. The J segment lost 6 bases and the V segment lost 3 bases, leaving 5 bases of the junction unmatched. This CDR3 reads CASSATGLAEAFF. DNA of the CDR3: TGTGCCAGCAGCGCGACAGGGCTGGCTGAAGCTTTCTTT.

The rearrangement uses TRBV5-1 and TRBJ2-3; D is unresolved. Germline V gives CDR1 SGHRS, CDR2 YFSETQ. The CDR3 contains 18 residues. V lost 0 bases and J lost 0, with 17 bases in between. CDR3 loop: CASSLDLLSLASTDTQYF. In DNA form, the CDR3 reads TGCGCCAGCAGCTTGGACCTGCTTTCTTTAGCCAGCACAGATACGCAGTATTTT.